These T cell receptor beta chains were read from a single sample in a study of blood T cell repertoires in COVID-19. The method was immunoSEQ multiplex PCR; TCRdb's version includes in-frame clones alone and lacks a portion of them. This sample has under 150,000 clones, with less than 85% found just once. The sequenced sample consisted of peripheral blood. All receptors derive from a human donor in a cohort sampled during active COVID-19. CDR3s include the opening cysteine and the closing phenylalanine or tryptophan. Fields, in order: CDR3 protein, CDR3 DNA, D gene, J gene, clone size, V gene. The D gene is left open where the match is weak. A clone size is listed for some rows: how often the clone was seen (once, few, many), or a class if it is expanded.

CASSPAGAYEQYF TGTGCCAGCAGCCCTGCGGGGGCCTACGAGCAGTACTTC TRBD2 TRBJ2-7 . TRBV3-1/TRBV3-2
CASSQDQGQGAADTQYF TGCGCCAGCAGCCAAGATCAAGGGCAGGGGGCGGCGGATACGCAGTATTTT TRBD1 TRBJ2-3 . TRBV4-3
CASSIHGRRGGYTF TGTGCCAGTAGTATTCATGGACGGCGGGGTGGCTACACCTTC . TRBJ1-2 few TRBV19
CSVLGTSGGPLAKNIQYF TGCAGCGTCCTAGGGACTAGCGGGGGTCCGCTCGCCAAAAACATTCAGTACTTC TRBD2 TRBJ2-4 . TRBV29-1
CASSIRRGGGYEQYF TGTGCCAGTAGTATACGTCGGGGTGGCGGCTACGAGCAGTACTTC . TRBJ2-7 . TRBV19
CASSRMRVGDTQYF TGTGCCAGCAGTAGGATGAGGGTGGGAGATACGCAGTATTTT . TRBJ2-3 few TRBV2
CASSNTGSVYEQYF TGTGCCAGCAGTAACACAGGGTCAGTCTACGAGCAGTACTTC . TRBJ2-7 once TRBV6-2/TRBV6-3
CASSYYLAAPYNEQFF TGTGCCAGCAGTTACTACCTAGCGGCCCCCTACAATGAGCAGTTCTTC TRBD2 TRBJ2-1 . TRBV6-5
CASSSPSGGDTQYF TGTGCCAGCAGCTCCCCGAGCGGGGGGGATACGCAGTATTTT TRBD2 TRBJ2-3 . TRBV11-3
CASSPTSGGAGTQYF TGTGCCAGCAGTCCCACTAGCGGGGGGGCCGGTACGCAGTATTTT TRBD2 TRBJ2-3 . TRBV27
CASSPKQEGTEAFF TGTGCCAGCTCACCCAAACAGGAGGGCACTGAAGCTTTCTTT . TRBJ1-1 . TRBV18
CASSPGGWDRNQPQHF TGTGCCAGCAGCCCAGGGGGCTGGGATCGCAATCAGCCCCAGCATTTT TRBD1 TRBJ1-5 . TRBV11-2
CASSWGQGAFETQYF TGTGCCAGCAGTTGGGGACAGGGGGCGTTTGAGACCCAGTACTTC TRBD1 TRBJ2-5 once TRBV25-1
CSASWDTGDGYTF TGCAGTGCTAGTTGGGACACAGGTGACGGCTACACCTTC . TRBJ1-2 . TRBV20-1
CASSPTQIGTAYEQYF TGTGCCAGCAGCCCAACACAGATTGGGACAGCCTACGAGCAGTACTTC TRBD1 TRBJ2-7 . TRBV9
CASSTGIGYTF TGTGCCAGCAGTACAGGGATTGGCTACACCTTC . TRBJ1-2 . TRBV6-5
CAIRTPDREDTQYF TGTGCCATCAGGACCCCGGACAGGGAGGATACGCAGTATTTT TRBD1 TRBJ2-3 . TRBV10-3
CAILGNGTGPYNEQFF TGCGCCATCCTTGGTAACGGGACAGGCCCCTACAATGAGCAGTTCTTC TRBD1 TRBJ2-1 . TRBV23-1
CASSKTSGGSYEQYF TGTGCCAGCAGCAAGACTAGCGGGGGGAGCTACGAGCAGTACTTC TRBD2 TRBJ2-7 . TRBV7-2
CASSLGTGNSNQPQHF TGTGCCAGCAGCTTGGGGACAGGGAATAGCAATCAGCCCCAGCATTTT TRBD1 TRBJ1-5 . TRBV11-2
CASSVKVGAGGYTF TGTGCCAGCAGCGTTAAGGTTGGGGCTGGAGGCTACACCTTC . TRBJ1-2 once TRBV3-1/TRBV3-2
CASSVVPDSYEQYF TGTGCCAGCAGCGTAGTGCCAGACTCCTACGAGCAGTACTTC . TRBJ2-7 . TRBV9
CASSLSVYTF TGTGCCAGCAGCTTATCGGTGTACACCTTC . TRBJ1-2 . TRBV5-8
CASSRQGTYEQYF TGTGCCAGCAGCCGGCAGGGGACCTACGAGCAGTACTTC . TRBJ2-7 once TRBV5-4
CASSLDGLSGNTIYF TGCGCCAGCAGCCTTGACGGACTCTCTGGAAACACCATATATTTT . TRBJ1-3 few TRBV5-1
CASIGGILVNEQFF TGTGCCAGCATAGGAGGGATCTTAGTCAATGAGCAGTTCTTC . TRBJ2-1 . TRBV28
CASSPQQGASYNEQFF TGCGCCAGCAGCCCGCAACAGGGGGCCTCCTACAATGAGCAGTTCTTC TRBD1 TRBJ2-1 . TRBV5-1
CASSSNREGTEAFF TGTGCCAGTAGTTCCAACAGGGAGGGCACTGAAGCTTTCTTT . TRBJ1-1 . TRBV19
CASTSVQLRGSNQPQHF TGCGCCAGCACCTCGGTGCAACTCAGGGGGAGCAATCAGCCCCAGCATTTT TRBD1 TRBJ1-5 . TRBV4-1
CASSKNLDREGFREQYF TGTGCCAGCAGCAAGAATCTGGACAGGGAGGGTTTCCGGGAGCAGTACTTC . TRBJ2-7 . TRBV28
CASSLAGRVIPLHF TGTGCCAGCAGCTTGGCTGGCAGGGTGATACCCCTCCACTTT . TRBJ1-6 . TRBV5-6
CASSFVGRGNQPQHF TGTGCCAGCAGTTTTGTGGGCAGGGGGAATCAGCCCCAGCATTTT TRBD1 TRBJ1-5 . TRBV27
CAISESGDYTDTQYF TGTGCCATCAGTGAGTCGGGGGACTACACAGATACGCAGTATTTT TRBD2 TRBJ2-3 few TRBV10-3
CASTSPRGAGTDTQYF TGTGCCAGCACCTCCCCCCGGGGGGCAGGGACAGATACGCAGTATTTT . TRBJ2-3 once TRBV28
CASSSGIHEQYF TGTGCCAGCAGTTCAGGGATCCACGAGCAGTACTTC . TRBJ2-7 . TRBV28
CATGVQGLTQETQYF TGTGCCACCGGGGTCCAGGGGTTGACCCAAGAGACCCAGTACTTC . TRBJ2-5 . TRBV24-1
CASKAGTGPMWQYF TGTGCCAGCAAAGCCGGGACAGGTCCTATGTGGCAGTACTTC TRBD1 TRBJ2-7 . TRBV28
CASRLGGGREVVNYGYTF TGTGCCAGCAGGCTAGGGGGGGGCCGCGAAGTCGTTAACTATGGCTACACCTTC . TRBJ1-2 once TRBV2
CSVEGQLRNTIYF TGCAGCGTTGAAGGACAGCTTCGAAACACCATATATTTT . TRBJ1-3 once TRBV29-1
CASSPPRGGNTGELFF TGTGCCAGCTCACCACCGCGCGGGGGAAACACCGGGGAGCTGTTTTTT TRBD2 TRBJ2-2 . TRBV18
CASSPGGGTQYF TGTGCCAGCAGCCCGGGGGGGGGTACGCAGTATTTT TRBD2 TRBJ2-3 . TRBV7-6
CASSLAGTGGETQYF TGTGCCAGCAGTTTAGCAGGGACAGGGGGAGAGACCCAGTACTTC TRBD1 TRBJ2-5 . TRBV28
CASSSTTGGARGYTF TGTGCCAGCAGTTCAACGACAGGGGGCGCGAGGGGCTACACCTTC TRBD1 TRBJ1-2 . TRBV28
CASSVGQGGSPLHF TGTGCCAGCAGCGTGGGACAGGGTGGTTCACCCCTCCACTTT TRBD1 TRBJ1-6 . TRBV9
CATSRITGGRYEQYF TGTGCCACCAGCAGGATAACAGGGGGCAGGTACGAGCAGTACTTC TRBD1 TRBJ2-7 . TRBV15
CASSSDRTARLNYGYTF TGTGCCAGCAGCTCCGACCGGACAGCGCGCCTTAACTATGGCTACACCTTC . TRBJ1-2 few TRBV7-6
CASNNQGSPLHF TGTGCCAGCAATAATCAGGGTTCACCCCTCCACTTT . TRBJ1-6 . TRBV28
CAISEKQGVRDEQFF TGTGCCATCAGTGAGAAACAGGGGGTTCGGGATGAGCAGTTCTTC TRBD1 TRBJ2-1 few TRBV10-3
CASSLVQAGAAGGPLHF TGCGCCAGCAGCTTGGTACAGGCGGGGGCTGCTGGGGGACCCCTCCACTTT . TRBJ1-6 . TRBV5-1
CASNPGTGPSPLHF TGCGCCAGCAACCCCGGGACAGGCCCTTCACCCCTCCACTTT TRBD1 TRBJ1-6 . TRBV5-1
CASSQEEGSGANVLTF TGCGCCAGCAGCCAAGAAGAGGGCTCTGGGGCCAACGTCCTGACTTTC . TRBJ2-6 . TRBV4-3
CASSLAGGGSYEQYF TGTGCCAGCAGCTTGGCGGGGGGGGGTTCCTACGAGCAGTACTTC TRBD2 TRBJ2-7 . TRBV5-4
CATSFGGPNSPLHF TGTGCCACCTCCTTTGGAGGCCCGAATTCACCCCTCCACTTT . TRBJ1-6 . TRBV15